This T cell receptor beta chain was found in a study of OX40 agonist ivuxolimab in advanced cancers. Looking at the study overall: People who had prior anti-PD-1, anti-PD-L1 or anti-CTLA-4 therapy could take part, and about 37% had some. The study reported partial responses in three patients: one hepatocellular carcinoma, two cutaneous melanoma.

Notes on this clone: Antigen: not known.

Germline assignment: CDR1 SGHRS and CDR2 YFSETQ. This CDR3 is 14 amino acids long. V was pared by 3 bases and J by 1 base, with 10 bases between. The table came from immunoSEQ multiplex PCR; TCRdb's copy has only in-frame clones and leaves some out. Of fewer than 70,000 clones in the sample, around 90% were seen once. Study outcomes and limitations: On average, CD8+ T cells had more expanded clones than CD4+. There was clonal expansion of CD4+ and CD8+ blood T cells by week 6 at 0.1 to 3.0 mg/kg.

The sequence derives from an adult with an advanced solid tumor such as melanoma, head and neck, liver or kidney cancer. The specimen comprised CD4+ or CD8+ T cells sorted from blood, sampled in a trial of the OX40 agonist ivuxolimab. This chain uses TRBV5-1 with TRBJ1-1, with D uncertain. The CDR3 loop is CASSSLGGNTEAFF. The CDR3 nucleotides read TGCGCCAGCAGCTCCTTGGGAGGGAACACTGAAGCTTTCTTT.